The next 11 T cell receptor beta chains were all read from a single sample in a study of human T cells and chemical hapten exposure. From the RACE reads, TCRdb called clonotypes with MiXCR, one entry per CDR3 protein. The sample has more than 70,000 distinct CDR3 sequences; approximately 10% are singletons. Specified time point: patch test 2, 6 weeks after DPC sensitization. Treatment of the sample: therapeutic diphenylcyclopropenone sensitization with weekly scalp DPC. The input for sequencing was whole blood, taken in connection with sensitization to the hapten diphenylcyclopropenone (DPC). These receptors originate from a man younger than 30 with alopecia areata. Some clones in this sample may be carry-over from other donors' samples.

This clonotype was detected ten times or more. DNA of the CDR3: TGCGCCAGCAGCCAAGATGTGGCGCCTAGCAATCAGCCCCAGCATTTT. Translated, it gives CASSQDVAPSNQPQHF. The chain couples TRBV4-3 to TRBJ1-5; no definite D call. V was pared by 0 bases and J by 0 bases, with 9 bases between. The CDR3 consists of 16 residues. The V gene's germline CDR1 is LGHNA and CDR2 YSLEER.

This clonotype has at least ten counts. The chain combines TRBV11-1 with TRBJ2-3; D is ambiguous. The CDR3 runs to 16 residues. Trimming left V 3 bases short and J 6 bases short, with 19 bases between. Germline V gives CDR1 SGHAT, CDR2 FQDESV (reference sequence). In DNA, the CDR3 is TGTGCCAGCAGCTTTACGGCTTTCCCAGCCTCGGATACGCAGTATTTT. This sequence encodes CASSFTAFPASDTQYF.

This clonotype was seen at least ten times. The rearrangement links TRBV6-2 or TRBV6-3 to TRBJ1-1, with D perhaps matching TRBD1 (6 bases). The CDR3 loop spans 14 amino acids. CDR1 and CDR2 (germline): MNHEY, SVGEGT. Trimming pared 2 bases from V and 2 bases from J, leaving 9 bases between. Here the CDR3 reads CASSYRTANTEAFF. The CDR3 DNA reads as TGTGCCAGCAGTTACAGGACAGCAAACACTGAAGCTTTCTTT.

There are a few counts of this clonotype. The chain links TRBV10-3 to TRBJ1-4; D remains unclear. V was clipped by 0 bases and J by 0 bases, with 11 bases between them. This CDR3 contains 17 residues. The V gene's germline CDR1 is ENHRY and CDR2 SYGVKD. CDR3 amino acids: CAISESGRRTTNEKLFF. As DNA, the CDR3 is TGTGCCATCAGTGAGTCGGGCCGCCGAACAACTAATGAAAAACTGTTTTTT.

This clonotype was seen repeatedly, ten times or more. V and J are TRBV7-2 and TRBJ1-6, with D unclear. From germline, CDR1 is SGHTA and CDR2 FQGNSA. The CDR3 covers 15 residues. V was pared by 5 bases and J by 5 bases, with 13 bases between. CDR3 in DNA: TGTGCCAGCAGCCCGCCACAGTTCAATAATTCACCCCTCCACTTT. This encodes CASSPPQFNNSPLHF.

This clonotype was counted between two and nine times. V and J are TRBV7-3 and TRBJ2-3; TRBD1 might be the D (5 bases). The CDR3 has 14 residues. Looked up from germline, CDR1 is SGHTA and CDR2 is FQGTGA. With 5 bases removed from V and 6 bases from J, the gap between germline ends came to 15 bases. DNA of the CDR3: TGTGCCAGCAGCCTAAGCCAGACAGAGGATACGCAGTATTTT. Translated: CASSLSQTEDTQYF.

This clonotype was counted ten times or more. The chain links TRBV4-2 to TRBJ2-1; 8 nucleotides agree with TRBD2. V lost 0 bases to trimming and J lost 2 bases; unmatched junction nucleotides: 6. The CDR3 runs to 17 residues. In germline, CDR1 is LGHNA, CDR2 YNFKEQ. The CDR3 sequence is CASSQDGTRETYNEQFF. Here the CDR3 DNA reads TGTGCCAGCAGCCAAGACGGGACTAGGGAAACCTACAATGAGCAGTTCTTC.

This clonotype was found once. This chain connects TRBV7-8 to TRBJ2-2; the match to TRBD2 covers 9 bases. Germline V CDR1 and CDR2: SGHVS, FQNEAQ. The V gene end was trimmed by 3 bases and the J gene end by 4 bases; junction bases not matched to a gene: 6. The CDR3 totals 16 residues. CDR3 residues: CASSFRGGAGTGELFF. Here the CDR3 DNA reads TGTGCCAGCAGCTTCCGCGGGGGGGCCGGCACCGGGGAGCTGTTTTTT. The full variable domain, rest sourced from reference TRBV7-8 and TRBJ2-2, is GAGVSQSPRYKVAKRGQDVALRCDPISGHVSLFWYQQALGQGPEFLTYFQNEAQLDKSGLPSDRFFAERPEGSVSTLKIQRTQQEDSAVYLCASSFRGGAGTGELFFGEGSRLTVL.

The chain links TRBV9 to TRBJ2-1; D is ambiguous. Trimming cost V 1 base and J 2 bases, with 7 bases left between them. The CDR3 is 14 residues long. CDR1 and CDR2 from the germline V gene are SGDLS and YYNGEE. Here the CDR3 DNA reads TGTGCCAGCAGCGTAAGCTGGACCTACAATGAGCAGTTCTTC. Translated, it gives CASSVSWTYNEQFF. The full variable domain, its missing parts supplied by reference TRBV9 and TRBJ2-1, is DSGVTQTPKHLITATGQRVTLRCSPRSGDLSVYWYQQSLDQGLQFLIQYYNGEERAKGNILERFSAQQFPDLHSELNLSSLELGDSALYFCASSVSWTYNEQFFGPGTRLTVL.

This clonotype occurred a few times. Mismatch with germline at one junction end may stem from a read error. V gene TRBV10-3 combines with J gene TRBJ1-5, with 9 positions matching TRBD1. The CDR3 is 14 residues long. CDR1 and CDR2 (germline): ENHRY, SYGVKD. The CDR3 nucleotides read TGTGCCGTCAGAAACGGGACAGGGAATCAGCCCCAGCATTTT. Protein product: CAVRNGTGNQPQHF.

This clonotype was observed many times. This chain links TRBV29-1 with TRBJ1-5; TRBD1 aligns across 7 bases. The CDR3 has 13 residues. CDR1 SQVTM and CDR2 ANQGSEA come from the germline V gene. V lost 6 bases to trimming and J lost 7 bases; unmatched junction nucleotides: 9. DNA for the CDR3: TGCAGCGTACGACAGGGTCTAGAACAGCCCCAGCATTTT. Its protein product is CSVRQGLEQPQHF.